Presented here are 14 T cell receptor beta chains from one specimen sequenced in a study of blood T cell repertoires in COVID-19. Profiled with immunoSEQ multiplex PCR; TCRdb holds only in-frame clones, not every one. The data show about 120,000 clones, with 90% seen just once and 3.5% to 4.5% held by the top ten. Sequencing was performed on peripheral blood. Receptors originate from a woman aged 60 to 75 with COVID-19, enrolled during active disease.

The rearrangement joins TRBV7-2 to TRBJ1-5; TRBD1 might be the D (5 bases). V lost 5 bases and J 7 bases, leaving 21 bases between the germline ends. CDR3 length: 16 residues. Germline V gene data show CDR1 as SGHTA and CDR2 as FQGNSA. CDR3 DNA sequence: TGTGCCAGCAGCCCATTGGGCGTGGGGGGTGGGCAGCCCCAGCATTTT. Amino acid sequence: CASSPLGVGGGQPQHF.

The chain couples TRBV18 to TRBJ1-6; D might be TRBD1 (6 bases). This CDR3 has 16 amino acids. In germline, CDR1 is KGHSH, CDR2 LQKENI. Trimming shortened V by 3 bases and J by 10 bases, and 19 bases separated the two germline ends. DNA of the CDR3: TGTGCCAGCTCACCGTTTCCTGGGGGCTCAAGCTCACCCCTCCACTTT. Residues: CASSPFPGGSSSPLHF.

DNA for the CDR3: TGTGCCAGCAGCGCTGGGCTTGACAGGAACTACGAGCAGTACTTC. It translates to CASSAGLDRNYEQYF. V is TRBV9 and J is TRBJ2-7; weak D call: TRBD1 (6 bases). Germline V CDR1 and CDR2: SGDLS, YYNGEE. The CDR3 totals 15 residues. V was clipped by 3 bases and J by 3 bases, with 16 bases between them.

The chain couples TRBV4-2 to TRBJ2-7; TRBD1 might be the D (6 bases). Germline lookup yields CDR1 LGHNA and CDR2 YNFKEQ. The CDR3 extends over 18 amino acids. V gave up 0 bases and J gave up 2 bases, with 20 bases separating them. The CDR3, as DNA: TGTGCCAGCAGCCAAGAGGTTTGGGGGCTATCCCCCACCTACGAGCAGTACTTC. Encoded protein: CASSQEVWGLSPTYEQYF.

DNA for the CDR3: TGTGCCACCAGCAGAGATTTGTTAAACAGGGGTGAGGAAGGCTACACCTTC. Translating it yields CATSRDLLNRGEEGYTF. The chain is built from TRBV15 and TRBJ1-2; 7 bases fit TRBD1. V trimming: 0 bases; J trimming: 8 bases; junction bases outside the gene matches: 15. Germline CDR1 LNHNV, CDR2 YYDKDF (reference sequence). The CDR3 length is 17 residues.

DNA of the CDR3: TGTGCCAGCAGTGCCACAGGGAGGGGTGGCTACACCTTC. Encoded protein: CASSATGRGGYTF. The V call is TRBV25-1, the J call TRBJ1-2; maybe TRBD1 (6 bases). Trimming took off 4 bases at V and 7 bases at J, with 13 bases between the two ends. This CDR3 contains 13 residues. Germline V lookup: CDR1 MGHDK, CDR2 SYGVNS.

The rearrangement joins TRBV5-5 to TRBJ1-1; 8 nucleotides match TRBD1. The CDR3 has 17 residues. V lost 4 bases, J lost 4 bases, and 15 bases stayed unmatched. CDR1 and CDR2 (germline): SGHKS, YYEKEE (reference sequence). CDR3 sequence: CASSDIRGRVGVTEAFF. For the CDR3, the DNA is TGTGCCAGCAGCGACATCAGGGGGCGAGTTGGAGTCACTGAAGCTTTCTTT.

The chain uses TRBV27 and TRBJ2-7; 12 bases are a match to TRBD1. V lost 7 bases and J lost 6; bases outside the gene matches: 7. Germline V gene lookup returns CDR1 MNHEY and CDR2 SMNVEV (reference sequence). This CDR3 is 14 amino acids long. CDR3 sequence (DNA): TGTGCCAGCAAACGGGACAGGGGGCCCACCGAGCAGTACTTC. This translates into CASKRDRGPTEQYF.

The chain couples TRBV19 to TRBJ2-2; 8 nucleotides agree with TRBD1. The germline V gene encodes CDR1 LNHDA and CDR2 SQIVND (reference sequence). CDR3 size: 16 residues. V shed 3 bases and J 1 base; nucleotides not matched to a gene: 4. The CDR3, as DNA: TGTGCCAGTAGTATCCAAGGGACAGGGAACACCGGGGAGCTGTTTTTT. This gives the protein CASSIQGTGNTGELFF. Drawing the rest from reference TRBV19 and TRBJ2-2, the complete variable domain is DGGITQSPKYLFRKEGQNVTLSCEQNLNHDAMYWYRQDPGQGLRLIYYSQIVNDFQKGDIAEGYSVSREKKESFPLTVTSAQKNPTAFYLCASSIQGTGNTGELFFGEGSRLTVL.

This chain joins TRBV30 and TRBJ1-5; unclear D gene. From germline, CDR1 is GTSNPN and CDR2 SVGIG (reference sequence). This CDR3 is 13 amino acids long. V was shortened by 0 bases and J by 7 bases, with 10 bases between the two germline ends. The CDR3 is CAWSVRGEQPQHF. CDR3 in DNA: TGTGCCTGGAGTGTACGAGGAGAGCAGCCCCAGCATTTT.

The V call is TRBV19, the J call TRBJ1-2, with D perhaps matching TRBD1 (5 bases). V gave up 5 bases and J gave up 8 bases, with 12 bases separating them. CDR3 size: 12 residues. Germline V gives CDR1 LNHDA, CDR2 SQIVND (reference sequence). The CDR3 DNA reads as TGTGCCAGTAGTCTGGGGCTCGGAGGCTACACCTTC. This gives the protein CASSLGLGGYTF.

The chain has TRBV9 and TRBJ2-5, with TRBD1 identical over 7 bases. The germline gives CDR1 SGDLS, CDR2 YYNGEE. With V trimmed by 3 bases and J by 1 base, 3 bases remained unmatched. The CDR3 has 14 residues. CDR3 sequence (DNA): TGTGCCAGCAGCGCCGGGACAGCCCAAGAGACCCAGTACTTC. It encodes CASSAGTAQETQYF. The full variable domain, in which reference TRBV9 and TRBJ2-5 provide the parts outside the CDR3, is DSGVTQTPKHLITATGQRVTLRCSPRSGDLSVYWYQQSLDQGLQFLIQYYNGEERAKGNILERFSAQQFPDLHSELNLSSLELGDSALYFCASSAGTAQETQYFGPGTRLLVL.

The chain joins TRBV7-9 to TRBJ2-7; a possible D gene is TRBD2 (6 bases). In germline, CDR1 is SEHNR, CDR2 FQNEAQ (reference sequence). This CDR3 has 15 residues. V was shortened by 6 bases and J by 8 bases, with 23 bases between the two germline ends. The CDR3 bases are TGTGCCAGCAGTCGTCAAGGGACTCCCCCCGACAAGCAGTACTTC. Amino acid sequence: CASSRQGTPPDKQYF.

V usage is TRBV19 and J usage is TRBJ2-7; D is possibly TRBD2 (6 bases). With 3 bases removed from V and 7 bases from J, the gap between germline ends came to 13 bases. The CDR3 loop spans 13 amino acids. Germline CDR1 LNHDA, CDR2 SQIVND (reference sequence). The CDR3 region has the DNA TGTGCCAGTAGTATTTCATCAGCGGGTGAGCAGTACTTC. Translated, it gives CASSISSAGEQYF.